Shown below are 31 T cell receptor beta chains from a single sample sequenced in a study of cytomegalovirus exposure and HLA in healthy donors. Researchers ran the PCR with 60 Vbeta and 13 Jbeta primers. Here immunoSEQ multiplex PCR was the method, and the copy in TCRdb shows in-frame clones only, minus some. Of roughly 130,000 clones listed, roughly 75% are singletons. The sequenced sample consisted of PBMCs. These receptors all stem from a man aged 30-40 years in good health and CMV-seronegative.

This chain connects TRBV5-6 to TRBJ1-2, with unresolved D. This CDR3 comprises 14 residues. Per germline, CDR1 SGHDT and CDR2 YYEEEE. Trimming removed 5 bases at V and 3 bases at J, with 14 bases between. The CDR3 protein is CASSSRGLYYGYTF. The CDR3, as DNA: TGTGCCAGCAGTAGCCGCGGCCTCTACTATGGCTACACCTTC.

The table lists this clone with a few counts. The chain links TRBV6-1 to TRBJ2-3; D gene uncertain. V was pared by 7 bases and J by 0 bases, with 11 bases between. This CDR3 has 14 amino acids. CDR1 and CDR2 (germline): MNHNS, SASEGT. CDR3 sequence reads: CASKIQFSTDTQYF. The CDR3 DNA sequence: TGTGCCAGCAAAATCCAATTTAGCACAGATACGCAGTATTTT.

As for this clone: Because it lacks the conserved phenylalanine or tryptophan at the end, this CDR3 is likely a read error. V and J are TRBV13 and TRBJ1-1, with 7 bases fitting TRBD1. The CDR3 has 12 residues. From germline, CDR1 is PRHDT and CDR2 FYEKMQ (reference sequence). V shed 5 bases, J shed 5 bases, and the junction held 2 bases outside the gene matches. The CDR3 reads CASSTGVTEAFL. CDR3 sequence (DNA): TGTGCCAGCAGCACAGGGGTAACTGAAGCTTTCCTT.

The chain is built from TRBV30 and TRBJ1-5; D ambiguous. Germline loops: CDR1 GTSNPN, CDR2 SVGIG (reference sequence). The CDR3 loop spans 14 amino acids. V was pared by 7 bases and J by 4 bases, with 17 bases between. The CDR3 sequence: CALWTGRENQPQHF. The CDR3 nucleotides are TGTGCCTTATGGACCGGACGGGAAAATCAGCCCCAGCATTTT.

The rearrangement links TRBV5-1 to TRBJ1-2; TRBD1 aligns across 8 bases. J gave up 6 bases and V 4 bases, and 8 bases lay outside the gene matches. The CDR3 has 14 residues. The V gene's germline CDR1 is SGHRS and CDR2 YFSETQ. CDR3 in DNA: TGCGCCAGCAGCGCACAGGGGGGGCGTGATGGCTACACCTTC. Residues: CASSAQGGRDGYTF.

J is TRBJ1-5 and V is TRBV15; D may be TRBD1 (6 bases). Germline CDR1 and CDR2: LNHNV and YYDKDF (reference sequence). V was clipped by 3 bases and J by 11 bases, with 14 bases between them. CDR3 length equals 13 residues. CDR3 DNA: TGTGCCACCAGCAGTGCGACAGGCAGGTCCCAGCATTTT. Its translation is CATSSATGRSQHF.

The chain uses TRBV9 and TRBJ1-2; no definite D call. Germline V gene sequence: CDR1 SGDLS, CDR2 YYNGEE. The CDR3 length is 14 residues. The V gene lost 0 bases and the J gene lost 4 bases, with 10 bases spanning the gap. The CDR3: CASSVGIISYGYTF. CDR3 coding DNA: TGTGCCAGCAGCGTAGGTATAATATCCTATGGCTACACCTTC.

In DNA, the CDR3 is TGTGCCAGCAGCTTAGGGGGAGAGGGACAAGAGACCCAGTACTTC. As protein: CASSLGGEGQETQYF. The rearrangement links TRBV7-2 to TRBJ2-5; the D gene is possibly TRBD2 (5 bases). V was trimmed by 1 base and J by 2 bases, leaving 11 bases between them. The CDR3 spans 15 residues. Germline V gives CDR1 SGHTA, CDR2 FQGNSA.

The rearrangement links TRBV7-8 to TRBJ2-7; D not resolved. V was cut by 1 base and J by 4 bases, with 11 bases left in between. The CDR3 has 14 amino acids. Germline V gene data show CDR1 as SGHVS and CDR2 as FQNEAQ. In DNA form, the CDR3 reads TGTGCCAGCAGCTTAGGGCAGAAGATATACGAGCAGTACTTC. Its protein product is CASSLGQKIYEQYF.

This rearrangement joins TRBV7-8 to TRBJ1-5, with a tentative D call TRBD1 (5 bases). Germline V gene sequence: CDR1 SGHVS, CDR2 FQNEAQ. The CDR3 has 15 amino acids. The V and J ends lost 0 bases and 5 bases respectively, with 11 bases between them. CDR3 residues: CASSLAYRTDQPQHF. CDR3 DNA: TGTGCCAGCAGCTTAGCGTACAGGACCGATCAGCCCCAGCATTTT.

Note on this clone: Mismatch with germline at one junction end may stem from a read error. The CDR3 region has the DNA TGTGCCAGTAGTATAGGTTGGGGACGGGAGACCCAGCACTTC. This codes for CASSIGWGRETQHF. The chain links TRBV19 to TRBJ2-5, with D perhaps matching TRBD2 (6 bases). CDR1 and CDR2 (germline): LNHDA, SQIVND (reference sequence). This CDR3 comprises 14 residues.

The chain has TRBV6-1 and TRBJ2-4; perhaps TRBD1 as D (7 bases). Germline V lookup: CDR1 MNHNS, CDR2 SASEGT. The V end was cut by 7 bases, the J end by 7 bases, with 20 bases between. This CDR3 region has 15 residues. The CDR3 region has the DNA TGTGCCAGCAATCAAAAGGGAGCAGGGGGGAACATTCAGTACTTC. This codes for CASNQKGAGGNIQYF.

In DNA form, the CDR3 reads TGTGCCAGCATGAGCGGGGTAGAGACCCAGTACTTC. Residues: CASMSGVETQYF. The J gene is TRBJ2-5, the V gene TRBV6-6, with 7 positions matching TRBD2. The J segment lost 4 bases and the V segment lost 7 bases, leaving 3 bases of the junction unmatched. The CDR3 sequence is 12 residues long. Germline CDR1 is MNHNY and CDR2 is SVGAGI (reference sequence).

The genes are TRBV9 and TRBJ2-5; D may be TRBD1 (7 bases). This CDR3 region has 16 residues. Trimming pared 4 bases from V and 5 bases from J, leaving 21 bases between. The germline V gene has CDR1 SGDLS and CDR2 YYNGEE. The DNA for the CDR3 is TGTGCCAGCAGCTCCCCTTTTGAGACAGGGAGGGAGACCCAGTACTTC. This codes for CASSSPFETGRETQYF.

The V and J genes are TRBV6-1 and TRBJ2-7; a weak D match, TRBD1 (6 bases). Germline V gives CDR1 MNHNS, CDR2 SASEGT. The CDR3 length is 15 residues. The ends were cut back, 2 bases at V and 0 bases at J, with 11 bases in the middle. CDR3 nucleotides: TGTGCCAGCAGTGAAACGACAGGAGGCTCCTACGAGCAGTACTTC. Its protein is CASSETTGGSYEQYF.

This sequence joins TRBV10-3 and TRBJ2-2; 7 positions match TRBD1. V lost 6 bases, J lost 4 bases, and 5 bases stayed unmatched. The length of the CDR3 is 14 residues. Germline V gene lookup returns CDR1 ENHRY and CDR2 SYGVKD. For the CDR3, the DNA is TGTGCCATCAGCGGGACAGTCCCCACCGGGGAGCTGTTTTTT. Protein product: CAISGTVPTGELFF.

The rearrangement uses TRBV7-9 and TRBJ2-2, with D possibly matching TRBD2 (5 bases). Germline CDR1 is SEHNR and CDR2 is FQNEAQ (reference sequence). Trimming left V 1 base short and J 0 bases short, with 15 bases between. This CDR3 region has 18 residues. CDR3 region: CASSLGTGWGTNTGELFF. The CDR3 DNA reads TGTGCCAGCAGCTTAGGCACGGGATGGGGTACGAACACCGGGGAGCTGTTTTTT.

The J gene is TRBJ1-1, the V gene TRBV7-8, with 7 bases identical to TRBD1. Trimming cost V 4 bases and J 1 base; bases outside gene matches: 6. There are 15 residues in the CDR3. Germline loops: CDR1 SGHVS, CDR2 FQNEAQ. In nucleotides, the CDR3 is TGTGCCAGCAGCTCCGACAGGGTGGGGAACACTGAAGCTTTCTTT. As protein: CASSSDRVGNTEAFF.

This clone was detected once. The chain couples TRBV5-5 to TRBJ2-7, with 9 bases aligning to TRBD2. The CDR3 is 14 amino acids. Looked up from germline, CDR1 is SGHKS and CDR2 is YYEKEE (reference sequence). J gave up 2 bases and V 7 bases, and 7 bases lay outside the gene matches. This CDR3 reads CASWASGITYEQYF. CDR3 sequence (DNA): TGTGCCAGCTGGGCTAGCGGGATTACCTACGAGCAGTACTTC.

The chain carries TRBV5-1 and TRBJ1-6; D gene uncertain. The germline V gene has CDR1 SGHRS and CDR2 YFSETQ. V was clipped by 1 base and J by 0 bases, with 11 bases between them. The CDR3 length is 17 residues. The CDR3 region is CASSLMARSSYNSPLHF. The CDR3 bases are TGCGCCAGCAGCTTGATGGCGCGGAGCTCCTATAATTCACCCCTCCACTTT.

This clone was seen more than once but under ten times. The chain couples TRBV27 to TRBJ2-7; 9 nucleotides agree with TRBD2. This CDR3 region has 15 residues. The V gene end was trimmed by 6 bases and the J gene end by 3 bases; junction bases not matched to a gene: 9. Germline lookup yields CDR1 MNHEY and CDR2 SMNVEV (reference sequence). The CDR3 sequence: CASSRYGGRDYEQYF. The CDR3 DNA reads as TGTGCCAGCAGCCGGTATGGCGGGAGGGACTACGAGCAGTACTTC.

The chain employs TRBV5-8 and TRBJ2-1; 7 bases map to TRBD1. Germline V lookup: CDR1 SGHTS, CDR2 YDEGEE. CDR3 length equals 15 residues. Unmatched junction bases numbered 8, after V lost 4 bases and J lost 4 bases. Here the CDR3 reads CASSQPGQWYNEQFF. The CDR3 nucleotides read TGTGCCAGCAGCCAGCCGGGACAGTGGTACAATGAGCAGTTCTTC.

This clone was seen a few times. The V gene is TRBV13, the J gene TRBJ2-1; D gene uncertain. Germline CDR1 PRHDT, CDR2 FYEKMQ (reference sequence). V was clipped by 2 bases and J by 7 bases, with 6 bases between them. The CDR3 has 12 amino acids. The CDR3 nucleotides are TGTGCCAGCAGCTTATCTAGGAATGAGCAGTTCTTC. It yields the protein CASSLSRNEQFF.

This chain connects TRBV28 to TRBJ1-2; no firm D call. CDR1 and CDR2 from the germline V gene are MDHEN and SYDVKM. This CDR3 comprises 13 residues. Trimming left V 3 bases short and J 2 bases short, with 7 bases between. The CDR3 loop is CASSLRVNYGYTF. DNA for the CDR3: TGTGCCAGCAGTTTGAGGGTAAACTATGGCTACACCTTC.

The chain couples TRBV2 to TRBJ1-5, with unresolved D. Germline values: CDR1 SNHLY, CDR2 FYNNEI. The CDR3 runs 13 residues. The V end lost 3 bases, the J end lost 2 bases, and 5 bases lay between the germline ends. CDR3 coding DNA: TGTGCCAGCAGTGACCAGGGCAATCAGCCCCAGCATTTT. Translation gives CASSDQGNQPQHF.

This clone was observed a single time. This sequence joins TRBV5-1 and TRBJ2-3; 9 nucleotides match TRBD2. The V segment lost 0 bases and the J segment 4 bases; nucleotides outside the gene matches: 6. The CDR3 is 16 amino acids. Per the germline V gene, CDR1 is SGHRS and CDR2 is YFSETQ. The CDR3 sequence: CASSLGGGASADTQYF. CDR3 coding DNA: TGCGCCAGCAGCTTGGGCGGGGGGGCCTCCGCAGATACGCAGTATTTT. Combining the CDR3 with reference TRBV5-1 and TRBJ2-3 gives the whole variable domain KAGVTQTPRYLIKTRGQQVTLSCSPISGHRSVSWYQQTPGQGLQFLFEYFSETQRNKGNFPGRFSGRQFSNSRSEMNVSTLELGDSALYLCASSLGGGASADTQYFGPGTRLTVL.

The V call is TRBV29-1, the J call TRBJ1-1; 10 nucleotides align to TRBD1. Germline V gene data show CDR1 as SQVTM and CDR2 as ANQGSEA. This CDR3 spans 13 amino acids. V was clipped by 2 bases and J by 4 bases; unmatched bases: 1. CDR3 coding DNA: TGCAGCGTTGAAAGGACAGGGGGCACTGAAGCTTTCTTT. As protein: CSVERTGGTEAFF.

Turning to this clone: Other DNA sequences of this sample code for an identical CDR3. V is TRBV4-3 and J is TRBJ1-1; 10 bases agree with TRBD1. The CDR3 is made up of 15 amino acids. In germline, CDR1 is LGHNA, CDR2 YSLEER. V was pared by 0 bases and J by 5 bases, with 3 bases of the junction left unmatched. CDR3 in DNA: TGCGCCAGCAGCCAAGATAGGACAGGGGGAACTGAAGCTTTCTTT. Translation: CASSQDRTGGTEAFF.

The gene calls are TRBV4-3 and TRBJ2-5; D possibly corresponds to TRBD2 (6 bases). The J call is in doubt because the DNA end fits TRBJ2-7 better. The CDR3 length is 16 residues. Germline CDR1 LGHNA, CDR2 YSLEER. For the CDR3, the DNA is TGCGCCAGCAGCCAAGATACGACTAGTCTGGCCTACGAGCAGTACTTC. Residues: CASSQDTTSLAYEQYF.

The gene calls are TRBV7-2 and TRBJ2-7; 7 bases align to TRBD2. The CDR3 has 15 residues. Germline CDR1 reads SGHTA; CDR2 reads FQGNSA. Germline trimming cut 3 bases from V and 2 bases from J; bases unmatched to any gene: 7. CDR3 bases: TGTGCCAGCAGCTTCCTCAGCGGACTAGCCTACGAGCAGTACTTC. It encodes CASSFLSGLAYEQYF.

This clone was observed a handful of times. CDR3 DNA sequence: TGTGCCAGCAGCGCTGGGGGACAGGAAAAACTGTTTTTT. Its translation: CASSAGGQEKLFF. V usage is TRBV7-9 and J usage is TRBJ1-4, with TRBD1 identical over 7 bases. Germline assignment: CDR1 SEHNR and CDR2 FQNEAQ (reference sequence). After removal of 5 bases from V and 8 bases from J, the junction contained 5 bases not matched to a gene. CDR3 length: 13 amino acids.